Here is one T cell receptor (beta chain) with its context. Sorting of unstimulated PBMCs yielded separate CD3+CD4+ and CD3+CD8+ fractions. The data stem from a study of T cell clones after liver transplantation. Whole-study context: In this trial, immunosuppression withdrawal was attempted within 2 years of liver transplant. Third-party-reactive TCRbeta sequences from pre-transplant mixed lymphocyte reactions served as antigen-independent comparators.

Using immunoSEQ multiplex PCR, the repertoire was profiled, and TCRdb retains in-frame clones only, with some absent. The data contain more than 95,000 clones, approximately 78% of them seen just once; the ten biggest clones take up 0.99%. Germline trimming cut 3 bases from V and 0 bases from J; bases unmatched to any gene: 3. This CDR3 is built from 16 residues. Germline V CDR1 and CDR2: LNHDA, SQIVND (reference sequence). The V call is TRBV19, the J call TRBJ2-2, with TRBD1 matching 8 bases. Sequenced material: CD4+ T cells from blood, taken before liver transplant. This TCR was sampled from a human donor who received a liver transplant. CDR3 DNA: TGTGCCAGTAGTATCGGACAGGGCCCGAACACCGGGGAGCTGTTTTTT. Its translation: CASSIGQGPNTGELFF.